This TCR beta chain was identified during a study of CD8+CD57+ T cells in acquired aplastic anemia (dated by TCRdb to about 2018). Turning to the overall study: Extracted DNA from sorted CD4+ and CD8+ cells averaged approximately 3.4 ug, ranging from roughly 0.2 to 30 ug. Healthy donor samples averaged approximately 10 million reads for CD4+ and roughly 11 million for CD8+ cells. What the authors observed across the whole study: Over 25 CD8+ CDR3 sequences were found in both patients and controls but appeared to be highly expressed in patients and within the immunodominant clones of the patients. CD8+ Simpson's diversity did not differ significantly between patients and healthy controls (P=0.060).

TCR beta VDJ combination and CDR3 sequence profiling used genomic DNA as the template. TCR repertoire sequencing was run on an Illumina HiSeq 2000. As for the authors' bioinformatics: Repertoires were assessed using TRBV/TRBJ rearrangement plots, CDR3 size and DJ length profiles, and Simpson's diversity index. The most abundant DNA sequence in the deep sequencing data was taken as the immunodominant clone. CDR3 amino acid sequences were checked for sharing between subjects and were compared against published repertoires and the VDJdb database. TCRdb handled the public reads itself, with Q25 trimming in fastp and clone calling in MiXCR, and kept productive beta chains. When rows share a CDR3 protein, they turn into one entry using the most common DNA and genes. The V and J calls follow TCRdb's processing rather than the paper's. For this sample there are 400,000 to 500,000 distinct CDR3 sequences; about two thirds appear just once. The ten largest clones add up to 4% of the sample.

TCR repertoires of sorted CD4+ and CD8+ blood T cells from severe aplastic anemia patients and healthy subjects were deep-sequenced in the study. Ficoll-Paque density gradient centrifugation was used to isolate peripheral blood mononuclear cells. CD4+ and CD8+ T cells were sorted by FACS or magnetic beads before DNA extraction. This clonotype has at least ten counts. The clone's antigen remains unknown. No base-level quality is on record; no much larger clone is a single base apart. CDR1 and CDR2 (ENHRY, SYGVKD) derive from the germline V gene. V lost 5 bases and J lost 4 bases; the stretch between them is 11 bases long. From cysteine to phenylalanine, the CDR3 is 13 amino acids long. Left in the record is the CDR3 DNA by itself, 39 bases read in frame from the first base.

The receptor's source is a human donor in good health, serving as a control. Material: sorted CD4+, CD8+, or CD8+CD57+ T cells (not recorded which) from PBMCs. The chain couples TRBV10-3 to TRBJ2-5; the D segment could be TRBD1, given 6 matching bases. The CDR3 reads CAISIGQLETQYF. The sequenced DNA is TGTGCCATCAGTATAGGACAGTTAGAGACCCAGTACTTC.